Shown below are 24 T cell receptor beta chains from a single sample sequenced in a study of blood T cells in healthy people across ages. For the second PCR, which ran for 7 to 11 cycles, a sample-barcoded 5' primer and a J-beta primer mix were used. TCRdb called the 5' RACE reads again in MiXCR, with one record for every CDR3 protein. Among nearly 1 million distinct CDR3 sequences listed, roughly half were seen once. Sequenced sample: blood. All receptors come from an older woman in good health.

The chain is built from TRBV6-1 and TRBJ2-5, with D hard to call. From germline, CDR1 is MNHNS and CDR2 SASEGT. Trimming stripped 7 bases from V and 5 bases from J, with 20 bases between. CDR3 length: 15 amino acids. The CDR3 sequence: CASKGSQKVRETQYF. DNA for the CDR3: TGTGCCAGCAAGGGATCACAAAAGGTTAGGGAGACCCAGTACTTC.

As DNA, the CDR3 is TGTGCCAGCAGCTCCCCGGAAGGGGTGTTAGACACCATATATTTT. It codes for CASSSPEGVLDTIYF. V is TRBV6-5 and J is TRBJ1-3; D possibly corresponds to TRBD1 (5 bases). V was shortened by 6 bases and J by 8 bases, with 20 bases between the two germline ends. The CDR3 has 15 amino acids. CDR1 is MNHEY and CDR2 is SVGAGI in the germline V gene.

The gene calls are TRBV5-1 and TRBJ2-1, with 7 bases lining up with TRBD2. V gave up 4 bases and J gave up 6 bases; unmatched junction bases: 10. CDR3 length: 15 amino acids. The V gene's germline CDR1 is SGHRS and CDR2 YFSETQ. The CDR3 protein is CASSLTGRESNEQFF. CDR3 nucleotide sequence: TGCGCCAGCAGCCTCACCGGGCGGGAGTCCAATGAGCAGTTCTTC. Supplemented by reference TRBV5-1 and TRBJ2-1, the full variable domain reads KAGVTQTPRYLIKTRGQQVTLSCSPISGHRSVSWYQQTPGQGLQFLFEYFSETQRNKGNFPGRFSGRQFSNSRSEMNVSTLELGDSALYLCASSLTGRESNEQFFGPGTRLTVL.

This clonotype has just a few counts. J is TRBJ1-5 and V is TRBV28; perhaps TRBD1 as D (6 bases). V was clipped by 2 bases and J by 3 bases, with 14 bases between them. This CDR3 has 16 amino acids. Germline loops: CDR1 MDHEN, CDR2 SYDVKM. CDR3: CASSLRGDGYNQPQHF. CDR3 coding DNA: TGTGCCAGCAGTTTAAGGGGGGACGGTTACAATCAGCCCCAGCATTTT.

The CDR3 here is CASSRRTSQETQYF. CDR3 DNA sequence: TGTGCCAGCAGCCGACGGACAAGTCAAGAGACCCAGTACTTC. V usage is TRBV7-2 and J usage is TRBJ2-5; tentatively, D is TRBD1 (5 bases). The V end lost 5 bases, the J end lost 2 bases, and 12 bases lay between the germline ends. The CDR3 has 14 residues. Germline V gives CDR1 SGHTA, CDR2 FQGNSA.

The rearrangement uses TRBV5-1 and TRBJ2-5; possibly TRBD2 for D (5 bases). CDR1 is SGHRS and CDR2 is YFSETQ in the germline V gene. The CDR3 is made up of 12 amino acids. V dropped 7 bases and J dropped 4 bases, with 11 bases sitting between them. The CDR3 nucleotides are TGCGCCAGCGGGAGTCCTGGAGAGACCCAGTACTTC. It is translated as CASGSPGETQYF.

DNA of the CDR3: TGCGCCAGCAGCCAGAACGCAGTCCGGGGGCCTGTTAAAAAACTGTTTTTT. The encoded protein is CASSQNAVRGPVKKLFF. V is TRBV4-1 and J is TRBJ1-4; possibly TRBD1 for D (6 bases). The V gene's germline CDR1 is MGHRA and CDR2 YSYEKL. This CDR3 has 17 residues. V dropped 3 bases and J dropped 9 bases, with 23 bases sitting between them.

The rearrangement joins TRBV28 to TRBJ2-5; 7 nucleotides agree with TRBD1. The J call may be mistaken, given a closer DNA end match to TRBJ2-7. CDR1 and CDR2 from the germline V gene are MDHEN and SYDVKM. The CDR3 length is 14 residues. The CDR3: CASNPQDRNYEQYF. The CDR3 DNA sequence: TGTGCCAGCAATCCTCAGGACAGGAACTACGAGCAGTACTTC.

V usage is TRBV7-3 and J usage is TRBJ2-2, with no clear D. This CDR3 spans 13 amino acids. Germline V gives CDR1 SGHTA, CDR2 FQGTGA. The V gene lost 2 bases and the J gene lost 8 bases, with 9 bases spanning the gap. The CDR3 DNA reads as TGTGCCAGCAGCTTATCGTGGCGAGGGGAGCTGTTTTTT. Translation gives CASSLSWRGELFF.

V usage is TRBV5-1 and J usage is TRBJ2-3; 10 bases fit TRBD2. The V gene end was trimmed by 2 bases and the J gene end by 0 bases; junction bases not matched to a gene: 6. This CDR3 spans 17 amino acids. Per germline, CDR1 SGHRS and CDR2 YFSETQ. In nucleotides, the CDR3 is TGCGCCAGCAGCTTACCCACACTAGCGGGAAGCACAGATACGCAGTATTTT. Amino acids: CASSLPTLAGSTDTQYF.

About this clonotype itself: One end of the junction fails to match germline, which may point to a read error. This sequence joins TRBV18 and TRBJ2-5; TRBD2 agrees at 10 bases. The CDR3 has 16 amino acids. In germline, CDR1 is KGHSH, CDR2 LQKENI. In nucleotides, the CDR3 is TGTACCAGCTCACCAGCTAGCGGGAGAGCGGGTGAGACCCAGTACTTC. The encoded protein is CTSSPASGRAGETQYF.

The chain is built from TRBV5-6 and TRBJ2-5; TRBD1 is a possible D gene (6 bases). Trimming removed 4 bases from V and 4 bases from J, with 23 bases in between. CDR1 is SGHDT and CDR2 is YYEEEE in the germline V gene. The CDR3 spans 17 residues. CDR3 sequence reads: CASSLPLQGVGLETQYF. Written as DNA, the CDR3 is TGTGCCAGCAGCCTGCCCCTACAGGGAGTTGGCCTAGAGACCCAGTACTTC. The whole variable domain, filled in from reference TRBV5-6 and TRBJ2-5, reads DAGVTQSPTHLIKTRGQQVTLRCSPKSGHDTVSWYQQALGQGPQFIFQYYEEEERQRGNFPDRFSGHQFPNYSSELNVNALLLGDSALYLCASSLPLQGVGLETQYFGPGTRLLVL.

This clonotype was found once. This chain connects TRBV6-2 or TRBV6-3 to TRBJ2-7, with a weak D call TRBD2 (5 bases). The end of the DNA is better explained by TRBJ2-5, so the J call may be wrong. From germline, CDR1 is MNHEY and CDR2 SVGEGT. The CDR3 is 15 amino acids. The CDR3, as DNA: TGTGCCAGCAGCCCCGGGGTAGCGAAACAAGAGACCCAGTACTTC. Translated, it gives CASSPGVAKQETQYF.

Written as DNA, the CDR3 is TGTGCCAGCAGCTTCGCACTTTTGGGGTCACCCCTCCACTTT. Protein product: CASSFALLGSPLHF. V and J are TRBV7-2 and TRBJ1-6; D is unresolved. Trimming took off 3 bases at V and 10 bases at J, with 13 bases between the two ends. Germline CDR1 is SGHTA and CDR2 is FQGNSA. The CDR3 covers 14 residues. Together with reference TRBV7-2 and TRBJ1-6, the CDR3 gives the full variable domain: GAGVSQSPSNKVTEKGKDVELRCDPISGHTALYWYRQSLGQGLEFLIYFQGNSAPDKSGLPSDRFSAERTGGSVSTLTIQRTQQEDSAVYLCASSFALLGSPLHFGNGTRLTVT.

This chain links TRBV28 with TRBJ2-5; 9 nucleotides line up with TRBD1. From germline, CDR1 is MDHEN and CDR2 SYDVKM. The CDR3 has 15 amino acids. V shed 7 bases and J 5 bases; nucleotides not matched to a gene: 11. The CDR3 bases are TGTGCCAGCAAGTATCAGGGACAGGGTCGGGAGACCCAGTACTTC. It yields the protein CASKYQGQGRETQYF.

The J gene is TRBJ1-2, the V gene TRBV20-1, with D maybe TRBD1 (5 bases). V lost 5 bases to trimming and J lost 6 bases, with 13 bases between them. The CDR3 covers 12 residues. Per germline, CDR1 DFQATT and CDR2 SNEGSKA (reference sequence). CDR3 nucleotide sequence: TGCAGTGCTCCCGGGGGTCCCCATGGCTACACCTTC. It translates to CSAPGGPHGYTF.

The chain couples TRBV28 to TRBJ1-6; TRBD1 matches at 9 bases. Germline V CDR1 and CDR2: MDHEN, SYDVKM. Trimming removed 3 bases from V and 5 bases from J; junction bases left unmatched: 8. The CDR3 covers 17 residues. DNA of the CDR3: TGTGCCAGCAGTTTCCGCATCGGGACAGGGAATAATTCACCCCTCCACTTT. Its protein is CASSFRIGTGNNSPLHF.

This chain's CDR3 is CASSSHPGLAGGPGTPNEQFF. The CDR3 DNA is TGTGCCAGCAGTTCCCACCCTGGACTAGCGGGAGGGCCGGGTACTCCTAATGAGCAGTTCTTC. The chain is built from TRBV28 and TRBJ2-1; 15 bases are a match to TRBD2. Germline CDR1 reads MDHEN; CDR2 reads SYDVKM. This CDR3 region has 21 residues. J gave up 7 bases and V 4 bases, and 20 bases lay outside the gene matches.

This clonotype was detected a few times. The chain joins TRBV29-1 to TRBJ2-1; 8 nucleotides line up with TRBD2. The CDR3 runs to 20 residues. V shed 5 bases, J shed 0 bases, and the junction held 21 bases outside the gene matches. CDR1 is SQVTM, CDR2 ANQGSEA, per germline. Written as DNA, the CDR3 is TGCAGCGTTAACGGGGGCGAGATCGGGAGGGCCGGGGACTCCTACAATGAGCAGTTCTTC. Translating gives CSVNGGEIGRAGDSYNEQFF.

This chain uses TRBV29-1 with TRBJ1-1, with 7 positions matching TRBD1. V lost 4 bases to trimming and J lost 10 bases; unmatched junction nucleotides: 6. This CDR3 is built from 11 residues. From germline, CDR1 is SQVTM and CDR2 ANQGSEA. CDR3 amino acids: CSVGVPGGAFF. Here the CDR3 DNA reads TGCAGCGTTGGTGTTCCAGGGGGAGCTTTCTTT. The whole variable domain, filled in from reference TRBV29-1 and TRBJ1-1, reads SAVISQKPSRDICQRGTSLTIQCQVDSQVTMMFWYRQQPGQSLTLIATANQGSEATYESGFVIDKFPISRPNLTFSTLTVSNMSPEDSSIYLCSVGVPGGAFFGQGTRLTVV.

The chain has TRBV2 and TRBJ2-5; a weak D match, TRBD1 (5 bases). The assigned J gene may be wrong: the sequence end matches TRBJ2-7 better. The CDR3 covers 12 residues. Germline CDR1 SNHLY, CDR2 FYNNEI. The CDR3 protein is CASKGLTYEQYF. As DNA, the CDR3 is TGTGCCAGCAAGGGGTTAACTTACGAGCAGTACTTC.

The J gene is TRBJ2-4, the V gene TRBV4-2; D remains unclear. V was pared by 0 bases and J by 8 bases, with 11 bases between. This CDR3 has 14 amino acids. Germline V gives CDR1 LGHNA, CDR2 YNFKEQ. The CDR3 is CASSQERRGDIQYF. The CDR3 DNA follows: TGTGCCAGCAGCCAAGAACGGAGAGGAGACATTCAGTACTTC.

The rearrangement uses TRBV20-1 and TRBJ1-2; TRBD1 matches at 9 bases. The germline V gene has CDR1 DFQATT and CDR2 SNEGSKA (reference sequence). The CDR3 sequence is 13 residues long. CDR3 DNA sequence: TGCAGGCCTGGACAGGGGACTGAGGAGGGCTACACCTTC. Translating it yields CRPGQGTEEGYTF.

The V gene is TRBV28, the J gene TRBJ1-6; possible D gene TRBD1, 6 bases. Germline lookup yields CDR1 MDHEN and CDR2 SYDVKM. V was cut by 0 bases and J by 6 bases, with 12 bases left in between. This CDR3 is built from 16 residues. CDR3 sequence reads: CASSLWGAARNSPLHF. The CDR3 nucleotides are TGTGCCAGCAGTTTATGGGGGGCGGCTCGTAATTCACCCCTCCACTTT.